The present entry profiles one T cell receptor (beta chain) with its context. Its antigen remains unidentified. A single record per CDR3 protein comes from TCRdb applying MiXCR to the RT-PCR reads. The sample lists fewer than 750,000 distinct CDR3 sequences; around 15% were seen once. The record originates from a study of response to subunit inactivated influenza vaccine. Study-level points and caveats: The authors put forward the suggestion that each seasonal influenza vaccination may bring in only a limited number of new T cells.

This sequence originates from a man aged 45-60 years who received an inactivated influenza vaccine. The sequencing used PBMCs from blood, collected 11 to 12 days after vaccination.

The CDR3, as DNA: TGCAGCGTCTCCACAGGGACCAATTCACCCCTCCACTTT. It yields the protein CSVSTGTNSPLHF. The rearrangement uses TRBV29-1 and TRBJ1-6, with D possibly TRBD1 on 6 matching bases. Germline CDR1 reads SQVTM; CDR2 reads ANQGSEA. The CDR3 has 13 residues. Deletions cut 6 bases from V and 7 bases from J, with 13 bases between.